The 20 T cell receptor beta chains presented below share a single source sample, sequenced in a study of T-cell memory formation after mild COVID-19. TCRdb itself ran the 5' RACE reads through MiXCR, one entry per CDR3 protein. The table has some 600,000 distinct CDR3 sequences, roughly a sixth seen once. The sequencing input was PBMCs or a T cell subset sorted from them (not recorded which). Source of these receptors: an adult woman who had mild COVID-19 (a few samples of this study predate the infection). Cell type and time point are not known.

This clonotype has just a few counts. The rearrangement joins TRBV2 to TRBJ2-3; unclear D gene. The CDR3 length is 13 residues. The V gene lost 0 bases and the J gene lost 6 bases, with 7 bases spanning the gap. CDR1 and CDR2 from the germline V gene are SNHLY and FYNNEI. CDR3 nucleotide sequence: TGTGCCAGCAGTGAAGCGGGGTACGATACGCAGTATTTT. This sequence encodes CASSEAGYDTQYF.

The chain combines TRBV5-1 with TRBJ1-2; D possibly corresponds to TRBD1 (6 bases). This CDR3 contains 15 residues. V lost 0 bases and J 6 bases, leaving 15 bases between the germline ends. Germline lookup yields CDR1 SGHRS and CDR2 YFSETQ. CDR3 in amino acids: CASSLEVGRGNGYTF. The CDR3 DNA reads TGCGCCAGCAGCTTGGAGGTCGGGAGGGGGAATGGCTACACCTTC. Variable domain in full (rest from reference TRBV5-1 and TRBJ1-2): KAGVTQTPRYLIKTRGQQVTLSCSPISGHRSVSWYQQTPGQGLQFLFEYFSETQRNKGNFPGRFSGRQFSNSRSEMNVSTLELGDSALYLCASSLEVGRGNGYTFGSGTRLTVV.

This clonotype has at least ten counts. The chain recombines TRBV6-2 or TRBV6-3 with TRBJ1-1; D remains unclear. The germline gives CDR1 MNHEY, CDR2 SVGEGT. The CDR3 loop spans 11 amino acids. V dropped 6 bases and J dropped 6 bases, with 8 bases sitting between them. The CDR3 sequence is CASSNGPEAFF. CDR3 sequence (DNA): TGTGCCAGCAGCAACGGACCTGAAGCTTTCTTT.

The rearrangement uses TRBV3-1 and TRBJ2-1, with 8 nucleotides matching TRBD1. The germline gives CDR1 LGHDT, CDR2 YNNKEL (reference sequence). The CDR3 totals 13 residues. The J segment lost 13 bases and the V segment lost 5 bases, leaving 10 bases of the junction unmatched. The CDR3 loop is CASSYRDRSFQFF. The CDR3 DNA follows: TGTGCCAGCAGCTACCGGGACAGGTCATTTCAGTTCTTC.

This chain connects TRBV11-2 to TRBJ1-2; weak D call: TRBD1 (5 bases). The CDR3 is made up of 13 amino acids. V was cut by 1 base and J by 13 bases, with 16 bases left in between. CDR1 and CDR2 (germline): SGHAT, FQNNGV. The CDR3: CASSLAGPRGGTF. The CDR3 DNA reads as TGTGCCAGCAGCTTAGCTGGCCCGAGGGGCGGCACCTTC.

This clonotype was recorded a few times. The rearrangement joins TRBV9 to TRBJ1-5; no definite D call. The length of the CDR3 is 12 residues. V gave up 6 bases and J gave up 9 bases, with 13 bases separating them. Germline V gene data show CDR1 as SGDLS and CDR2 as YYNGEE. In DNA, the CDR3 is TGTGCCAGCAATGGCTCAAATTGGCCCCAGCATTTT. Translated, it gives CASNGSNWPQHF.

V is TRBV5-1 and J is TRBJ1-6; 7 bases are shared with TRBD1. The CDR3 sequence is 17 residues long. The J segment lost 0 bases and the V segment lost 7 bases, leaving 10 bases of the junction unmatched. CDR1 is SGHRS, CDR2 YFSETQ, per germline. The CDR3 loop is CASRTKGGNSYNSPLHF. The CDR3, as DNA: TGCGCCAGCCGAACAAAAGGGGGCAACTCCTATAATTCACCCCTCCACTTT.

This chain's CDR3 is CASSRGGHTDTQYF. In nucleotides, the CDR3 is TGTGCCAGCAGCCGCGGGGGACACACAGATACGCAGTATTTT. The rearrangement joins TRBV13 to TRBJ2-3, with a possible D match to TRBD2 (7 bases). Trimming pared 5 bases from V and 2 bases from J, leaving 11 bases between. Germline-derived CDR1 and CDR2 are PRHDT and FYEKMQ (reference sequence). This CDR3 comprises 14 residues.

J is TRBJ2-5 and V is TRBV25-1; D is possibly TRBD1 (6 bases). The CDR3 is made up of 15 amino acids. From germline, CDR1 is MGHDK and CDR2 SYGVNS. The germline V and J ends were trimmed by 5 bases and 1 base, with 14 bases remaining between them. The chain's CDR3 is CASSKNTGSQETQYF. The CDR3 DNA reads TGTGCCAGCAGTAAAAATACAGGGAGCCAAGAGACCCAGTACTTC.

This clonotype was counted between two and nine times. The chain employs TRBV7-9 and TRBJ2-3; maybe TRBD2 (5 bases). Germline CDR1 SEHNR, CDR2 FQNEAQ (reference sequence). Between the trimmed V and J ends, which lost 3 bases and 2 bases, there was a span of 15 bases. This CDR3 spans 16 amino acids. The CDR3 bases are TGTGCCAGCAGCTTGGGAGAGGGCGTACCCACAGATACGCAGTATTTT. Amino acid sequence: CASSLGEGVPTDTQYF.

This clonotype was counted only a few times. The V call is TRBV30, the J call TRBJ2-3, with 7 nucleotides matching TRBD2. Germline CDR1 GTSNPN, CDR2 SVGIG (reference sequence). The CDR3 loop spans 15 amino acids. V was pared by 0 bases and J by 5 bases, with 8 bases of the junction left unmatched. Here the CDR3 DNA reads TGTGCCTGGAGTGTTGGCGGGAGCCGGAGAGATACGCAGTATTTT. Its protein product is CAWSVGGSRRDTQYF.

Only a few counts were recorded for this clonotype. This sequence joins TRBV7-3 and TRBJ2-5; TRBD1 or TRBD2 may be the D gene (5 bases each). CDR1 is SGHTA, CDR2 FQGTGA, per germline. The CDR3 loop spans 15 amino acids. Trimming left V 5 bases short and J 3 bases short, with 16 bases between. The CDR3 coding sequence is TGTGCCAGCAGCCAAGAAAGGGACGGAAAAGAGACCCAGTACTTC. Translated: CASSQERDGKETQYF.

This clonotype was detected ten times or more. The chain employs TRBV12-3 or TRBV12-4 and TRBJ2-5, with D possibly matching TRBD2 (5 bases). The CDR3 covers 11 residues. Trimming cost V 5 bases and J 7 bases, with 8 bases left between them. The CDR3 here is CASSRGGTQYF. The CDR3 DNA sequence: TGTGCCAGCAGTCGGGGTGGGACCCAGTACTTC.

This clonotype was seen a handful of times. The chain couples TRBV7-2 to TRBJ2-3; the D is unclear. V was trimmed by 2 bases and J by 1 base, leaving 10 bases between them. Looked up from germline, CDR1 is SGHTA and CDR2 is FQGNSA. The CDR3 contains 15 residues. The CDR3 DNA follows: TGTGCCAGCAGCTTACTGGCGTACCGCACAGATACGCAGTATTTT. Protein: CASSLLAYRTDTQYF.

This clonotype was recorded only once. V gene TRBV6-6 combines with J gene TRBJ1-1; TRBD1 is a possible D gene (5 bases). The ends were cut back, 8 bases at V and 3 bases at J, with 13 bases in the middle. The germline V gene has CDR1 MNHNY and CDR2 SVGAGI (reference sequence). The CDR3 is 13 amino acids. The CDR3 spells CASLPWGDTEAFF. The CDR3 DNA reads TGTGCCAGCCTCCCATGGGGCGACACTGAAGCTTTCTTT.

This clonotype was observed a few times. The rearrangement uses TRBV20-1 and TRBJ1-1; D possibly corresponds to TRBD1 (5 bases). V was cut by 4 bases and J by 1 base, with 10 bases left in between. In germline, CDR1 is DFQATT, CDR2 SNEGSKA (reference sequence). The CDR3 has 13 residues. The DNA for the CDR3 is TGCAGTGCTACCCGGGGGGGGAACACTGAAGCTTTCTTT. Translated: CSATRGGNTEAFF.

The V and J genes are TRBV19 and TRBJ2-2; the match to TRBD2 covers 8 bases. Germline loops: CDR1 LNHDA, CDR2 SQIVND (reference sequence). This CDR3 contains 15 residues. V lost 6 bases and J lost 5; bases outside the gene matches: 8. In DNA form, the CDR3 reads TGTGCCAGTAGCCCCGGGGGGGCCGGTACCGGGGAGCTGTTTTTT. Amino acids: CASSPGGAGTGELFF. Full variable domain (remainder filled in from reference TRBV19 and TRBJ2-2): DGGITQSPKYLFRKEGQNVTLSCEQNLNHDAMYWYRQDPGQGLRLIYYSQIVNDFQKGDIAEGYSVSREKKESFPLTVTSAQKNPTAFYLCASSPGGAGTGELFFGEGSRLTVL.

This chain uses TRBV12-3 or TRBV12-4 with TRBJ1-1; a weak D match, TRBD1 (6 bases). This CDR3 is 14 amino acids long. Trimming took 1 base from V and 3 from J, leaving 9 bases between them. The CDR3: CASSLVRGDTEAFF. The CDR3 DNA reads TGTGCCAGCAGTTTAGTAAGGGGGGACACTGAAGCTTTCTTT.

V gene TRBV4-1 combines with J gene TRBJ2-7; D might be TRBD1 (6 bases). V was trimmed by 4 bases and J by 2 bases, leaving 9 bases between them. This CDR3 is built from 13 residues. CDR1 is MGHRA, CDR2 YSYEKL, per germline. The CDR3 loop is CASSLDRPYEQYF. The CDR3, as DNA: TGCGCCAGCAGCCTGGACAGACCCTACGAGCAGTACTTC.

This clonotype was picked up a small number of times. The rearrangement joins TRBV20-1 to TRBJ2-3; TRBD1 agrees at 7 bases. Unmatched junction bases numbered 6, after V lost 5 bases and J lost 4 bases. This CDR3 region has 13 residues. CDR1 and CDR2 (germline): DFQATT, SNEGSKA (reference sequence). The CDR3 protein is CSAPRQGADTQYF. The CDR3, as DNA: TGCAGTGCTCCACGACAGGGTGCAGATACGCAGTATTTT.